The rows below give T cell receptor beta chains drawn from one sample of a study of OX40 agonist ivuxolimab in advanced cancers. Only in-frame clones appear in the TCRdb table, and some are missing; sequencing was by immunoSEQ multiplex PCR. The sample holds about 77,000 clones, over 75% seen once. The material sequenced was CD4+ or CD8+ T cells sorted from blood, taken in a trial of the OX40 agonist ivuxolimab. The receptor source for this set is an adult with an advanced solid tumor such as melanoma, head and neck, liver or kidney cancer. CDR3s include the opening cysteine and the closing phenylalanine or tryptophan. The D gene is left open where the match is weak. Clone sizes are given selectively: once, few, many, or a class where the clone is expanded.

j_call v_call d_call clone_size cdr3_aa cdr3_nt
TRBJ2-7 TRBV5-1 . . CASSLQGNEQYF TGCGCCAGCAGCTTACAGGGAAACGAGCAGTACTTC
TRBJ2-7 TRBV5-1 . . CASSLAGSNYEQYF TGCGCCAGCAGCCTAGCAGGGTCAAACTACGAGCAGTACTTC
TRBJ2-1 TRBV28 TRBD1 . CASSLRGQAGSYNEQFF TGTGCCAGCAGTTTAAGGGGGCAGGCAGGTTCCTACAATGAGCAGTTCTTC
TRBJ2-7 TRBV5-4 TRBD1 . CASSAQGAAYEQYF TGTGCCAGCAGCGCGCAGGGGGCCGCCTACGAGCAGTACTTC
TRBJ2-6 TRBV27 . . CASSWGTGANVLTF TGTGCCAGCAGTTGGGGGACTGGGGCCAACGTCCTGACTTTC
TRBJ1-3 TRBV5-1 . . CASSLAGPSHSGNTIYF TGCGCCAGCAGCTTGGCCGGGCCTTCCCACTCTGGAAACACCATATATTTT
TRBJ1-2 TRBV18 . . CASSPSSYGYTF TGTGCCAGCTCACCCAGTAGCTATGGCTACACCTTC
TRBJ2-1 TRBV19 . . CASSIGGNSYNEQFF TGTGCCAGTAGTATAGGGGGAAACTCCTACAATGAGCAGTTCTTC
TRBJ2-7 TRBV27 . . CASSLVGRADYEQYF TGTGCCAGCAGCTTAGTGGGTCGGGCAGACTACGAGCAGTACTTC
TRBJ2-3 TRBV28 . . CASSLRPGGLGGDTQYF TGTGCCAGCAGTTTAAGACCCGGGGGCCTTGGCGGAGATACGCAGTATTTT
TRBJ2-1 TRBV10-2 . . CASSESKGGPPQDEQFF TGCGCCAGCAGTGAGTCCAAGGGGGGCCCCCCCCAGGATGAGCAGTTCTTC
TRBJ2-1 TRBV7-3 . . CASSPFGLPNNEQFF TGTGCCAGCAGCCCTTTTGGGTTGCCAAACAATGAGCAGTTCTTC
TRBJ2-7 TRBV11-2 . . CASSQVYEQYF TGTGCCAGCAGCCAGGTATACGAGCAGTACTTC
TRBJ2-3 TRBV18 . . CASSPLGGTDTQYF TGTGCCAGCTCACCTTTAGGAGGGACAGATACGCAGTATTTT
TRBJ2-7 TRBV19 . once CASSMVGGPTYEQYF TGTGCCAGTAGTATGGTCGGGGGACCCACCTACGAGCAGTACTTC
TRBJ2-7 TRBV4-3 TRBD1 . CASSQGPGQAVNEQYF TGCGCCAGCAGCCAAGGGCCCGGACAGGCTGTCAACGAGCAGTACTTC
TRBJ1-2 TRBV6-1 . . CASSLDGNYGYTF TGTGCCAGCAGCCTCGACGGGAACTATGGCTACACCTTC
TRBJ2-3 TRBV9 . . CASSVSGSVNTDTQYF TGTGCCAGCAGCGTATCCGGATCGGTAAACACAGATACGCAGTATTTT
TRBJ2-6 TRBV4-2 . . CASSTGNRLQSRANVLTF TGTGCCAGCAGCACGGGCAACAGGTTACAAAGTCGGGCCAACGTCCTGACTTTC
TRBJ2-1 TRBV6-1 . . CASSEQLGEQFF TGTGCCAGCAGTGAACAGCTCGGTGAGCAGTTCTTC
TRBJ1-6 TRBV6-4 TRBD1 . CASGWGQPNSPLHF TGTGCCAGCGGTTGGGGACAGCCGAATTCACCCCTCCACTTT
TRBJ2-1 TRBV7-2 TRBD2 . CASSLAGGSREQFF TGTGCCAGCAGCTTGGCGGGAGGGTCGAGGGAGCAGTTCTTC
TRBJ1-6 TRBV7-9 . . CASSLVVGLGTSYSPLHF TGTGCCAGCAGCTTAGTAGTGGGGCTCGGGACAAGTTATTCACCCCTCCACTTT
TRBJ2-7 TRBV5-1 . . CASSLTGGDEQYF TGCGCCAGCAGCTTGACAGGGGGGGACGAGCAGTACTTC
TRBJ1-1 TRBV5-1 . . CASSLEEMNTEAFF TGCGCCAGCAGCCTCGAGGAAATGAACACTGAAGCTTTCTTT
TRBJ1-3 TRBV2 . . CASRGETSGNTIYF TGTGCCAGCAGGGGGGAGACATCTGGAAACACCATATATTTT
TRBJ2-1 TRBV5-5 TRBD1 . CASSSDRGLEQFF TGTGCCAGCAGCTCTGACAGGGGCCTAGAGCAGTTCTTC
TRBJ2-2 TRBV7-2 . . CASSWRAELTGELFF TGTGCCAGCAGCTGGAGGGCCGAGTTGACCGGGGAGCTGTTTTTT
TRBJ2-7 TRBV11-2 TRBD2 . CASSLDLGRGLHYEQYF TGTGCCAGCAGCTTAGATCTCGGGAGGGGACTTCACTACGAGCAGTACTTC
TRBJ2-5 TRBV4-3 . once CASSQVSGAQETQYF TGCGCCAGCAGCCAAGTTTCGGGGGCTCAAGAGACCCAGTACTTC
TRBJ2-1 TRBV27 TRBD1 . CASSPPRDRPLNEQFF TGTGCCAGCAGTCCTCCCCGGGACAGGCCATTAAATGAGCAGTTCTTC
TRBJ1-6 TRBV6-6 . . CASSYEGWNSPLHF TGTGCCAGCAGTTACGAGGGGTGGAATTCACCCCTCCACTTT
TRBJ1-5 TRBV7-8 TRBD1 . CASSSGGASSSQPQHF TGTGCCAGCAGCTCAGGGGGGGCCTCCTCGAGTCAGCCCCAGCATTTT
TRBJ1-1 TRBV5-5 TRBD1 once CASSTRTGVNTEAFF TGTGCCAGCAGCACCCGGACAGGGGTGAACACTGAAGCTTTCTTT
TRBJ2-1 TRBV7-9 . . CASSLGGADNEQFF TGTGCCAGCAGCTTAGGAGGGGCCGACAATGAGCAGTTCTTC
TRBJ2-7 TRBV15 . . CATSRAGLGEQYF TGTGCCACCAGCAGAGCCGGACTGGGTGAGCAGTACTTC
TRBJ1-6 TRBV18 . once CASSPLISAGANSPLHF TGTGCCAGCTCACCACTTATATCGGCAGGGGCGAATTCACCCCTCCACTTT
TRBJ2-5 TRBV28 . once CASGSGSGQTQYF TGTGCCAGCGGCTCGGGGAGCGGCCAGACCCAGTACTTC
TRBJ2-1 TRBV5-4 TRBD2 medium-sized CASSLGGLASANEQFF TGTGCCAGCAGCTTGGGGGGACTAGCGTCGGCCAATGAGCAGTTCTTC
TRBJ2-3 TRBV6-5 . . CASSSRTDTQYF TGTGCCAGCAGTTCACGCACAGATACGCAGTATTTT
TRBJ1-2 TRBV19 . few CASRGRDTLNYGYTF TGTGCCAGTCGCGGCCGGGACACTCTTAACTATGGCTACACCTTC
TRBJ2-7 TRBV7-9 . . CASSLYRRQEHYEQYF TGTGCCAGCAGCTTATACAGAAGACAGGAACACTACGAGCAGTACTTC
TRBJ2-1 TRBV10-3 TRBD2 . CAISEGSGRASEQFF TGTGCCATCAGTGAGGGTAGCGGGAGGGCAAGTGAGCAGTTCTTC
TRBJ2-2 TRBV9 . . CASSPEQGYTGELFF TGTGCCAGCAGCCCAGAACAGGGCTACACCGGGGAGCTGTTTTTT
TRBJ2-3 TRBV2 . . CASSLPRGGGKGTQYF TGTGCCAGCAGCCTTCCCAGGGGGGGCGGAAAAGGAACGCAGTATTTT
TRBJ1-1 TRBV6-5 . many CATMGDTEAFF TGTGCCACTATGGGCGACACTGAAGCTTTCTTT
TRBJ1-5 TRBV28 . . CASNRGLRSNQPQHF TGTGCCAGCAACCGGGGGTTAAGGAGCAATCAGCCCCAGCATTTT
TRBJ1-4 TRBV19 TRBD1 . CASSPLRGQGAEKANEKLFF TGTGCCAGTAGCCCCCTTCGAGGACAGGGGGCAGAAAAGGCTAATGAAAAACTGTTTTTT
TRBJ2-3 TRBV7-9 . . CASGDRAFDTQYF TGTGCCAGCGGGGACCGGGCCTTCGATACGCAGTATTTT
TRBJ2-3 TRBV7-9 TRBD2 . CASRLGTSAKGGSTDTQYF TGTGCCAGCAGATTAGGGACTAGCGCAAAGGGTGGGAGTACAGATACGCAGTATTTT
TRBJ1-2 TRBV7-9 . . CASSLDIADRSYTF TGTGCCAGCAGCTTAGATATAGCCGACAGGAGCTACACCTTC
TRBJ2-1 TRBV27 . . CASSFPGTRYNEQFF TGTGCCAGCAGTTTCCCAGGGACACGATACAATGAGCAGTTCTTC